One and the same sample provided the 10 T cell receptor beta chains below, sequenced in a study of blood T cell repertoires in COVID-19. Sequencing was performed with immunoSEQ multiplex PCR; in TCRdb, only in-frame clones are kept and a portion is missing. Of about 220,000 clones in the sample, more than 75% were seen once. Sequenced input: peripheral blood. The receptors here all came from a middle-aged man who had recovered from COVID-19.

The rearrangement uses TRBV5-1 and TRBJ2-7; 8 nucleotides match TRBD1. Germline V gene data show CDR1 as SGHRS and CDR2 as YFSETQ. The V and J ends lost 7 bases and 3 bases, in that order; junction bases with no gene match: 3. There are 12 residues in the CDR3. CDR3 region: CASRQGHYEQYF. CDR3 nucleotides: TGCGCCAGCCGACAGGGGCACTACGAGCAGTACTTC.

The V gene is TRBV30, the J gene TRBJ2-7; possible D gene TRBD2, 6 bases. The CDR3 consists of 15 residues. Trimming took 0 bases from V and 5 from J, leaving 17 bases between them. CDR1 and CDR2 (germline): GTSNPN, SVGIG (reference sequence). CDR3 DNA sequence: TGTGCCTGGAGTGTATTGGGGACCGGAGGGCACGAGCAGTACTTC. Translated: CAWSVLGTGGHEQYF.

Written as DNA, the CDR3 is TGTGCCAGCTCCAAAGAAACAGGGGGAAGAAATCAGCCCCAGCATTTT. Translated, it gives CASSKETGGRNQPQHF. V usage is TRBV18 and J usage is TRBJ1-5; 8 nucleotides align to TRBD1. CDR3 length: 16 amino acids. Germline loops: CDR1 KGHSH, CDR2 LQKENI. After removal of 6 bases from V and 4 bases from J, the junction contained 11 bases not matched to a gene.

The J gene is TRBJ1-2, the V gene TRBV5-4; a possible D gene is TRBD1 (5 bases). The CDR3 runs 15 residues. V lost 0 bases to trimming and J lost 3 bases, with 12 bases between them. Germline lookup yields CDR1 SGHNT and CDR2 YYREEE (reference sequence). For the CDR3, the DNA is TGTGCCAGCAGCTTGGGCGGGGGAGGCTACTATGGCTACACCTTC. It translates to CASSLGGGGYYGYTF.

This clone was picked up one time. The V and J genes are TRBV27 and TRBJ2-1, with D hard to call. Between the trimmed V and J ends, which lost 3 bases and 6 bases, there was a span of 6 bases. The CDR3 contains 12 residues. From germline, CDR1 is MNHEY and CDR2 SMNVEV (reference sequence). CDR3 protein: CASSFIGNEQFF. The CDR3 coding sequence is TGTGCCAGCAGTTTCATCGGCAATGAGCAGTTCTTC.

The rearrangement links TRBV4-1 to TRBJ2-7; perhaps TRBD1 as D (5 bases). V lost 0 bases to trimming and J lost 3 bases, with 15 bases between them. Germline assignment: CDR1 MGHRA and CDR2 YSYEKL. The CDR3 extends over 16 amino acids. CDR3 region: CASSQDSSGNFYEQYF. Written as DNA, the CDR3 is TGCGCCAGCAGCCAAGATTCTTCAGGGAACTTCTACGAGCAGTACTTC.

The V call is TRBV19, the J call TRBJ2-5; possible D gene TRBD1, 7 bases. The germline CDR1 and CDR2 sequences are LNHDA and SQIVND (reference sequence). The ends were cut back, 5 bases at V and 7 bases at J, with 17 bases in the middle. This CDR3 contains 14 residues. This CDR3 is CASSQPGGFGTQYF. DNA for the CDR3: TGTGCCAGTAGTCAGCCAGGGGGGTTCGGGACCCAGTACTTC.

This chain uses TRBV2 with TRBJ2-7, with 13 bases fitting TRBD2. J lost 4 bases, V lost 6 bases, and 6 bases had no gene match. Germline V gene sequence: CDR1 SNHLY, CDR2 FYNNEI. This CDR3 is 15 amino acids long. The CDR3 is CASRELAGGLYEQYF. As DNA, the CDR3 is TGTGCCAGCAGGGAACTAGCGGGAGGGTTATACGAGCAGTACTTC.

This clone appeared a single time. V and J are TRBV16 and TRBJ1-4; tentatively, D is TRBD1 (5 bases). V was pared by 4 bases and J by 8 bases, with 17 bases between. Looked up from germline, CDR1 is KGHSY and CDR2 is FQNENV. The CDR3 covers 15 residues. Here the CDR3 reads CASSPPDITGEKLFF. The CDR3 nucleotides read TGTGCCAGCAGCCCCCCGGACATCACAGGCGAAAAACTGTTTTTT.

The chain is built from TRBV18 and TRBJ2-7; 7 nucleotides match TRBD1. Trimming at V came to 3 bases and at J to 7 bases, leaving 3 bases not matched to a gene. Per the germline V gene, CDR1 is KGHSH and CDR2 is LQKENI. The CDR3 runs 12 residues. The CDR3, as DNA: TGTGCCAGCTCACCGCAGGGGGATGAGCAGTACTTC. Amino acid sequence: CASSPQGDEQYF.